This paragraph covers one TCR beta chain sequence. Antigen: not known. A single heparinised blood sample, averaging approximately 100 mL, was obtained per donor. The sequenced template was cDNA made from the entire isolated RNA. Assay: immunoSEQ multiplex PCR; the TCRdb copy retains only in-frame clones and omits some. The sample holds some 640,000 clones, over 12% seen once. With 5 bases removed from V and 2 bases from J, the gap between germline ends came to 10 bases. This CDR3 spans 14 amino acids. The germline gives CDR1 SGHRS, CDR2 YFSETQ. This entry belongs to a study of beta chain features in type 1 diabetes. Overall study findings and caveats: Significant though moderate, a shortening of TCRB CDR3s appeared in all four CD4+ subsets of Type 1 diabetes patients.

The chain employs TRBV5-1 and TRBJ2-2, with D uncertain. The receptor was derived from a man younger than 35 with type 1 diabetes. The sample consisted of naive CD4+ T cells from blood. This chain's CDR3 is CASSTITNTGELFF. CDR3 DNA: TGCGCCAGCAGTACGATTACAAACACCGGGGAGCTGTTTTTT.